Listed here is a single T cell receptor (beta chain). Treatment defined: oral pan-JAK inhibitor, 5-10 mg twice daily. Patients with alopecia areata provided lesional scalp punch biopsies as well as peripheral blood. The data derive from a study of CD8+ T cells in alopecia areata. RNA was extracted and reverse transcribed into cDNA as the sequencing template. Generated by immunoSEQ multiplex PCR, the TCRdb table keeps only in-frame clones and is missing some. The sample contains over 150,000 clones, about 55% of which appear only once. Trimming took 5 bases from V and 5 from J, leaving 15 bases between them. Germline CDR1 and CDR2: SNHLY and FYNNEI. This CDR3 contains 14 residues.

The material sequenced was CD8+ T cells sorted from blood, taken at week 24, from a patient treated with tofacitinib. The clonotype comes from a human donor with alopecia areata. V usage is TRBV2 and J usage is TRBJ1-1; no clear D. In nucleotides, the CDR3 is TGTGCCAGCAGTCCGCTGACATCGGGAACTGAAGCTTTCTTT. Protein: CASSPLTSGTEAFF.